Listed below are T cell receptor beta chains from one sample, sequenced in a study of radiotherapy plus CTLA-4 blockade in lung cancer. The data were produced by immunoSEQ multiplex PCR, yet TCRdb's version contains in-frame clones alone and is incomplete. The sample records roughly 66,000 clones, roughly four fifths being singletons. The sequences come from peripheral blood, collected from a patient treated with radiotherapy plus ipilimumab. Receptors were obtained from a human donor with non-small cell lung cancer who had a partial response to radiotherapy plus ipilimumab. CDR3s leave out the opening cysteine and the closing phenylalanine or tryptophan. The order of the fields is CDR3 protein, V gene, J gene.

cdr3_aa: ASSQTGTSVYEQY
v_call: TRBV11-2
j_call: TRBJ2-7

cdr3_aa: ASSWQDQEKLF
v_call: TRBV6-1
j_call: TRBJ1-4

cdr3_aa: ASSGQVDYEQY
v_call: TRBV6-1
j_call: TRBJ2-7

cdr3_aa: ASSYLESGEQF
v_call: TRBV7-7
j_call: TRBJ2-1

cdr3_aa: SVDSIMDTQY
v_call: TRBV29-1
j_call: TRBJ2-3

cdr3_aa: ASSPSATNEKLF
v_call: TRBV7-2
j_call: TRBJ1-4

cdr3_aa: ASRTGADGYT
v_call: TRBV30
j_call: TRBJ1-2

cdr3_aa: ASSKGPSARPNTGELF
v_call: TRBV21-1
j_call: TRBJ2-2

cdr3_aa: ASRPQAETQY
v_call: TRBV2
j_call: TRBJ2-5

cdr3_aa: ASRQGKRYSNQPQH
v_call: TRBV19
j_call: TRBJ1-5

cdr3_aa: ASSATLDTEAF
v_call: TRBV18
j_call: TRBJ1-1

cdr3_aa: ASSLAAGSTRSEQF
v_call: TRBV5-1
j_call: TRBJ2-1

cdr3_aa: ASSLTRAGNQPQH
v_call: TRBV5-6
j_call: TRBJ1-5

cdr3_aa: ASSLLAAYEQY
v_call: TRBV25-1
j_call: TRBJ2-7

cdr3_aa: ATAQGAAGANVLT
v_call: TRBV5-1
j_call: TRBJ2-6

cdr3_aa: ASSLTANYGYT
v_call: TRBV28
j_call: TRBJ1-2

cdr3_aa: ASSQDLGGWTEAF
v_call: TRBV14
j_call: TRBJ1-1

cdr3_aa: ASSPDNTGNEQF
v_call: TRBV18
j_call: TRBJ2-1

cdr3_aa: ASSLDRAPGEETQY
v_call: TRBV5-1
j_call: TRBJ2-5

cdr3_aa: ASSSTAYNSPLH
v_call: TRBV5-1
j_call: TRBJ1-6

cdr3_aa: ASSESQGPGDTEAF
v_call: TRBV25-1
j_call: TRBJ1-1

cdr3_aa: ASSSRVGEQY
v_call: TRBV2
j_call: TRBJ2-7